The following is a T cell receptor (beta chain) sequence with its context. Its antigen is unidentified. There were TCR beta CDR3 regions amplified from RNA transcripts. The study used the HTBI primer set for a first-round RT-PCR of the TCR CDR3. TCRdb re-called the multiplex PCR reads through MiXCR, storing one row per CDR3 protein. Among about 770,000 distinct CDR3 sequences listed, about 19% were seen once. The sample is drawn from a study of T cells in Graves' hyperthyroidism and ophthalmopathy. Study-wide context: The authors collected peripheral blood at initial diagnosis, before any treatment.

Points from the study as a whole: Within blood appeared most thyroid clonotypes that had expanded above 0.001.

CDR3 length: 14 residues. J was trimmed by 5 bases and V by 5 bases; bases with no gene match: 8. The TCR originated in a woman aged 50 to 60 with Graves' hyperthyroidism that later progressed to Graves' ophthalmopathy. Sequenced sample: blood. The chain couples TRBV12-3 or TRBV12-4 to TRBJ1-1, with 7 bases lining up with TRBD1. CDR3 sequence reads: CASSQETGRTEAFF. The CDR3 DNA follows: TGTGCCAGCAGTCAAGAGACAGGGCGAACTGAAGCTTTCTTT.